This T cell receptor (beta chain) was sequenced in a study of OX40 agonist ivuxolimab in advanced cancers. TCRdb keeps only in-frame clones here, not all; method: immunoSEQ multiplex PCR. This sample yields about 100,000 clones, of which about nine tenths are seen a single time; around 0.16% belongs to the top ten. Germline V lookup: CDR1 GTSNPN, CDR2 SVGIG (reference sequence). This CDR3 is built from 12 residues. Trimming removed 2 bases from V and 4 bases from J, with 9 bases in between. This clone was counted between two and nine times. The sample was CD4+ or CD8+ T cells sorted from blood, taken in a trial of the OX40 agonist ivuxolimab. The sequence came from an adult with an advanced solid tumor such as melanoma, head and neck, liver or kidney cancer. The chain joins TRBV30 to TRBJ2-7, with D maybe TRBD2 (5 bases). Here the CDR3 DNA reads TGTGCCTGGAGTCAGAGCGGTTACGAGCAGTACTTC. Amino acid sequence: CAWSQSGYEQYF.